Listed here are 17 T cell receptor beta chains from one sample, sequenced in a study of STAT5B mutations in CD4+ large granular lymphocyte leukemia. Clones were read by immunoSEQ multiplex PCR, and TCRdb kept only the in-frame ones, dropping some. The table includes tens of thousands of clones, around 80% detected once. Input material: CD4+ T cells from blood buffy coats. Receptors were obtained from a human donor in good health.

The chain combines TRBV19 with TRBJ1-1; the D gene is possibly TRBD1 (5 bases). Trimming removed 5 bases from V and 5 bases from J, with 12 bases in between. The length of the CDR3 is 13 residues. Germline CDR1 is LNHDA and CDR2 is SQIVND (reference sequence). CDR3 in amino acids: CASSVTPGTEAFF. In DNA form, the CDR3 reads TGTGCCAGTAGTGTTACACCAGGGACTGAAGCTTTCTTT.

V is TRBV14 and J is TRBJ1-4; D remains unclear. Germline lookup yields CDR1 SGHDN and CDR2 FVKESK. The V end was cut by 3 bases, the J end by 7 bases, with 9 bases between. This CDR3 spans 13 amino acids. This CDR3 reads CASSQGVGEKLFF. The CDR3 nucleotides read TGTGCCAGCAGCCAGGGTGTTGGTGAAAAACTGTTTTTT.

The rearrangement links TRBV7-8 to TRBJ2-1, with 8 bases identical to TRBD1. CDR3 length equals 15 residues. J gave up 7 bases and V 4 bases, and 9 bases lay outside the gene matches. The germline CDR1 and CDR2 sequences are SGHVS and FQNEAQ. CDR3: CASSSRTGLYNEQFF. The CDR3 DNA reads TGTGCCAGCAGCTCACGGACAGGGTTGTATAATGAGCAGTTCTTC.

The chain uses TRBV7-8 and TRBJ2-3, with D perhaps TRBD1 or TRBD2 (5 bases each). V was clipped by 3 bases and J by 2 bases, with 12 bases between them. Per the germline V gene, CDR1 is SGHVS and CDR2 is FQNEAQ. This CDR3 contains 15 residues. The CDR3 sequence: CASSLAGTLTDTQYF. The DNA for the CDR3 is TGTGCCAGCAGCTTGGCCGGGACCCTCACAGATACGCAGTATTTT.

The chain uses TRBV5-6 and TRBJ1-1; D not certain. This CDR3 has 15 amino acids. The germline gives CDR1 SGHDT, CDR2 YYEEEE. Trimming shortened V by 2 bases and J by 2 bases, and 13 bases separated the two germline ends. The CDR3 DNA is TGTGCCAGCAGCTTTACGCAGCTAAGTAACACTGAAGCTTTCTTT. It encodes CASSFTQLSNTEAFF.

The chain has TRBV21-1 and TRBJ1-2. TRBV21-1 represents a pseudogene. There are 18 residues in the CDR3. In nucleotides, the CDR3 is TGTGCCAGCAGCAATGTTCGGGGTCAGGCGCTACTTCCTTATGGCTACACCTTC. Translation gives CASSNVRGQALLPYGYTF.

V is TRBV28 and J is TRBJ2-2; 8 nucleotides line up with TRBD2. The CDR3 runs 15 residues. The V gene end was trimmed by 9 bases and the J gene end by 0 bases; junction bases not matched to a gene: 6. Germline V gene data show CDR1 as MDHEN and CDR2 as SYDVKM. CDR3 residues: CASRIAGTNTGELFF. In nucleotides, the CDR3 is TGTGCCAGTCGAATAGCGGGGACGAACACCGGGGAGCTGTTTTTT.

This chain connects TRBV19 to TRBJ2-5, with 11 bases aligning to TRBD2. The CDR3 totals 15 residues. Germline trimming cut 4 bases from V and 5 bases from J; bases unmatched to any gene: 6. CDR1 is LNHDA and CDR2 is SQIVND in the germline V gene (reference sequence). The CDR3, as DNA: TGTGCCAGTAGTAGCCCTAGCGGGAGGACGGAGACCCAGTACTTC. It translates to CASSSPSGRTETQYF.

This chain joins TRBV7-2 and TRBJ1-5; 9 nucleotides line up with TRBD1. The V gene end was trimmed by 3 bases and the J gene end by 0 bases; junction bases not matched to a gene: 0. The germline V gene encodes CDR1 SGHTA and CDR2 FQGNSA. CDR3 size: 15 residues. The CDR3 DNA reads as TGTGCCAGCAGCTTGGGACAGGGTAGCAATCAGCCCCAGCATTTT. Amino acid sequence: CASSLGQGSNQPQHF. Filled out from reference TRBV7-2 and TRBJ1-5, the complete variable domain reads GAGVSQSPSNKVTEKGKDVELRCDPISGHTALYWYRQSLGQGLEFLIYFQGNSAPDKSGLPSDRFSAERTGGSVSTLTIQRTQQEDSAVYLCASSLGQGSNQPQHFGDGTRLSIL.

The chain carries TRBV5-1 and TRBJ1-3; TRBD1 might be the D (6 bases). The V end lost 3 bases, the J end lost 0 bases, and 16 bases lay between the germline ends. The V gene's germline CDR1 is SGHRS and CDR2 YFSETQ. The CDR3 is 17 residues long. The CDR3 is CASSWGGQASSGNTIYF. For the CDR3, the DNA is TGCGCCAGCAGCTGGGGGGGCCAGGCGAGCTCTGGAAACACCATATATTTT.

The CDR3 DNA sequence: TGCACCAGCAGCCCGCTAGCGGGGGGCCATAGCACAGATACGCAGTATTTT. Protein product: CTSSPLAGGHSTDTQYF. This chain links TRBV1 with TRBJ2-3; the listed D gene, TRBD2, was not tested against the DNA. TRBV1 is deemed a pseudogene. This CDR3 comprises 17 residues.

The V and J genes are TRBV6-5 and TRBJ1-1, with D possibly matching TRBD1 (6 bases). CDR1 and CDR2 from the germline V gene are MNHEY and SVGAGI. The CDR3 spans 13 residues. V was trimmed by 6 bases and J by 1 base, leaving 9 bases between them. The CDR3, as DNA: TGTGCCAGCAGACAGGGCGGGAACACTGAAGCTTTCTTT. Translation gives CASRQGGNTEAFF.

The V and J genes are TRBV7-2 and TRBJ2-7; D is perhaps TRBD2 (6 bases). Germline V CDR1 and CDR2: SGHTA, FQGNSA. Trimming left V 5 bases short and J 6 bases short, with 20 bases between. The CDR3 has 15 amino acids. CDR3: CASSVIPGTSVEQYF. CDR3 DNA: TGTGCCAGCAGCGTAATTCCCGGGACTTCCGTCGAGCAGTACTTC.

The rearrangement uses TRBV29-1 and TRBJ1-2, with D maybe TRBD1 (6 bases). V was shortened by 7 bases and J by 6 bases, with 9 bases between the two germline ends. Germline CDR1 is SQVTM and CDR2 is ANQGSEA. The CDR3 runs 10 residues. DNA for the CDR3: TGCAGCGCGGACAGTGATGGCTACACCTTC. It yields the protein CSADSDGYTF.

This chain uses TRBV25-1 with TRBJ1-6; 8 bases fit TRBD1. V shed 4 bases, J shed 4 bases, and the junction held 6 bases outside the gene matches. The germline CDR1 and CDR2 sequences are MGHDK and SYGVNS. This CDR3 has 16 amino acids. CDR3 coding DNA: TGTGCCAGCAGTGGGGGGACAGGCGGATATAATTCACCCCTCCACTTT. Its translation: CASSGGTGGYNSPLHF.

CDR3 nucleotides: TGTGCCAGTAGTATGGGTAACACTGAAGCTTTCTTT. Amino acid sequence: CASSMGNTEAFF. The chain is built from TRBV19 and TRBJ1-1; the D is unclear. The CDR3 runs to 12 residues. Between the trimmed V and J ends, which lost 3 bases and 2 bases, there was a span of 4 bases. Germline assignment: CDR1 LNHDA and CDR2 SQIVND (reference sequence).

The J gene is TRBJ1-4, the V gene TRBV10-3; D is perhaps TRBD1 (5 bases). Trimming removed 2 bases from V and 3 bases from J, with 13 bases in between. The germline V gene has CDR1 ENHRY and CDR2 SYGVKD. CDR3 length: 16 amino acids. As DNA, the CDR3 is TGTGCCATCAGTGAGACTTCTCGGGGGGCTAATGAAAAACTGTTTTTT. Translation: CAISETSRGANEKLFF.